This TCR beta chain was identified during a study of T cells in Graves' hyperthyroidism and ophthalmopathy. Findings of the study overall: A model using 13 V-J features told ophthalmopathy apart from stable hyperthyroidism. Progression to ophthalmopathy was predicted a median of about 6.6 months early.

This CDR3 has 15 amino acids. Trimming cost V 4 bases and J 3 bases, with 19 bases left between them. Germline V gene sequence: CDR1 GTSNPN, CDR2 SVGIG (reference sequence). Patients aged 18 to 65 had newly diagnosed hyperthyroidism lasting under 2 months. Clinical symptoms, serum thyroxine and TRAb, thyroid ultrasound and orbital computed tomography were used for the diagnoses. In this sample, this clonotype turned up many times. Its antigen is unknown. TCR beta CDR3 regions were amplified from RNA transcripts. During a first-round RT-PCR of the TCR CDR3, the HTBI primer set was used. Via MiXCR, TCRdb re-called the multiplex PCR reads, giving one row per CDR3 protein. Of 300,000 to 450,000 distinct CDR3 sequences listed, approximately 15% were seen once; the top ten hold approximately 29%.

This sequence was found in a woman aged 25 to 39 with Graves' hyperthyroidism. Sequencing was performed on blood. The chain combines TRBV30 with TRBJ2-7, with D tentatively TRBD1 (6 bases). CDR3 DNA sequence: TGTGCCTGGACCTGGTACGACAGGATGGACTACGAGCAGTACTTC. Translating gives CAWTWYDRMDYEQYF.